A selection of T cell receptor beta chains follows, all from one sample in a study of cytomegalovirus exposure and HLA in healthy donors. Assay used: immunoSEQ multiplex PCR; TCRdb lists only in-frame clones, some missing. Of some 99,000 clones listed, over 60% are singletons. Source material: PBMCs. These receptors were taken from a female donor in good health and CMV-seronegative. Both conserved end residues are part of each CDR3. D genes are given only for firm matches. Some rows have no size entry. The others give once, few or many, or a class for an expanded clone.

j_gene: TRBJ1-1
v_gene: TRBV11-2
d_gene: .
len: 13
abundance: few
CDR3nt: TGTGCCAGCGGCTATACGAGGAACACTGAAGCTTTCTTT
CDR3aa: CASGYTRNTEAFF

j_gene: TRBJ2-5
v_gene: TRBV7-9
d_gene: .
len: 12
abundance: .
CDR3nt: TGTGCCAGCAGCTGGCTGGATGGGCCCCAGTACTTC
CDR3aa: CASSWLDGPQYF

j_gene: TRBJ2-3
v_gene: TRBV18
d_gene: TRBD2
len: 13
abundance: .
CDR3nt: TGTGCCAGCCTCCGGCCGGGAGGAGATACGCAGTATTTT
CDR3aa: CASLRPGGDTQYF

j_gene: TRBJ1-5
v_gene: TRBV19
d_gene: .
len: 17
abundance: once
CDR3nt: TGTGCCACCCACCCTCTCTGGGAGGGGGATAGCAATCAGCCCCAGCATTTT
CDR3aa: CATHPLWEGDSNQPQHF

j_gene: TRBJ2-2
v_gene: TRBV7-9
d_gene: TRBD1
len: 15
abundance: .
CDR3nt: TGCGCCAGCAGCAGAGGGACAGGGAACACCGGGGAGCTGTTTTTT
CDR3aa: CASSRGTGNTGELFF

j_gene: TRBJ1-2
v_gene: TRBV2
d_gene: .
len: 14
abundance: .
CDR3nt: TGTGCCAGCAGTGAGGGTGCGGGGGCATCTGGCTACACCTTC
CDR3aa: CASSEGAGASGYTF

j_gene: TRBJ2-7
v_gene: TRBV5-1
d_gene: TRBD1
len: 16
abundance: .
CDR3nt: TGCGCCAGCAGCTTTTCGACCTTAGACAGGGGTAACGAGCAGTACTTC
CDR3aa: CASSFSTLDRGNEQYF

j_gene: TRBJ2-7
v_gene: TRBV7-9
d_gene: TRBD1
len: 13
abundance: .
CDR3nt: TGTGCCAGCAGCTTAAGGCAGGGGGAGAAGCAGTACTTC
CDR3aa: CASSLRQGEKQYF

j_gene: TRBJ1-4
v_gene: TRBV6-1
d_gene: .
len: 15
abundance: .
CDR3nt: TGTGCCAGCAGTGAGTTGTATCAGGGTAATGAAAAACTGTTTTTT
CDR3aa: CASSELYQGNEKLFF

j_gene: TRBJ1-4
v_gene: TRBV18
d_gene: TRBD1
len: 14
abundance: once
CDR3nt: TGTGCCAGCTCACAGCAGGGGGCCTGGGAAAAACTGTTTTTT
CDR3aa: CASSQQGAWEKLFF

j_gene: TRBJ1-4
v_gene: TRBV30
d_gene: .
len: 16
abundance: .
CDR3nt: TGTGCCTGGAGTTCTGCTCAGGGCGCAACTAATGAAAAACTGTTTTTT
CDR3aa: CAWSSAQGATNEKLFF

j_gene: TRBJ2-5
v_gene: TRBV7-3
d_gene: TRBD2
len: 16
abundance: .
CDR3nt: TGTGCCAGCAGCTCCGGAGCGGGAGTGGGGCAAGAGACCCAGTACTTC
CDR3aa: CASSSGAGVGQETQYF

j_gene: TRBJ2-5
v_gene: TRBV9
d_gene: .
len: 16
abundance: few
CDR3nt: TGTGCCAGCAGCTCGAGCGTATTCGGGGTGCGGGAGACCCAGTACTTC
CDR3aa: CASSSSVFGVRETQYF

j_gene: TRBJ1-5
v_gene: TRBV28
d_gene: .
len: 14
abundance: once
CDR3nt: TGTGCCAGCAGTGAAGGGGGGGGCAATCAGCCCCAGCATTTT
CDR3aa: CASSEGGGNQPQHF

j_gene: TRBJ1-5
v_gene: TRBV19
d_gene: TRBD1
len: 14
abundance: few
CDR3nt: TGTGCCAGTCATCCGGGACAGACGAATCAGCCCCAGCATTTT
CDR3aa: CASHPGQTNQPQHF

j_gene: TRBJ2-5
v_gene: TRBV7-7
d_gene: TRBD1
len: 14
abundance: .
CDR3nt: TGTGCTAGCAGCCTAGACAGGGTCCAAGAGACCCAGTACTTC
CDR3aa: CASSLDRVQETQYF

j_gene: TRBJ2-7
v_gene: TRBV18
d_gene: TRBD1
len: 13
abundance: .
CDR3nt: TGTGCCAGCTCACCACTCAGGGGGTCCGAGCAGTACTTC
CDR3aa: CASSPLRGSEQYF

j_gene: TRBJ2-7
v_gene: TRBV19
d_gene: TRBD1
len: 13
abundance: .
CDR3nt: TGTGCCAGTAGTGGGACAGGGAGGAACGAGCAGTACTTC
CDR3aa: CASSGTGRNEQYF